This TCR beta chain was sequenced in a study of molecular identifiers for immune sequencing clone quantification. Study-wide context: Naive CD8 RNA (roughly 18,000 or 92,000 cells) was divided into five aliquots, with four sequenced.

The CDR3 extends over 15 amino acids. From germline, CDR1 is SGHVS and CDR2 FNYEAQ. Study-level results: Among effectors, clones above 20 RNA copies held over 97% of molecules; among naive cells, under 1%.

TCRdb ran MiXCR on the PCR reads and lists one entry per CDR3 protein. The sample contains over 600,000 distinct CDR3 sequences, about 20% of which appear only once. With 10%, 30% or 50% of RNA, 20,000 to 1,000,000 naive CD8 T cells were sequenced. In the case of this clonotype: What it recognizes is unknown. A much larger clone sits a single nucleotide away, making a read error possible.

This TCR came from a human donor in good health. Some libraries in this study had Jurkat cell RNA spiked in. The rearrangement links TRBV7-6 to TRBJ2-5, with D possibly TRBD2 on 6 matching bases. Sequencing input: naive CD8+ T cells from blood, with Jurkat cell RNA spiked in. Documented subset: FACS-sorted CD8+CD4-CCR7+CD45RA+ naive T cells. CDR3 DNA: TGTGCCGGCAGCTTAGGAGGGGCGTTCACGGAGACCCAGTACTTC. It yields the protein CAGSLGGAFTETQYF.